This T cell receptor beta chain emerged from a study of shared clonotypes between healthy human individuals. Overall study findings and caveats: Several donors had 5% to 6% of their naive CD4 clonotypes in common.

Naive CD8 cells, CD45RO-negative and positively selected for CCR7, excluded terminally differentiated effector memory CD45RA+ cells. Only Caucasian adults living in Nashville, Tennessee served as donors. The V and J ends lost 6 bases and 5 bases respectively, with 14 bases between them. CDR3 size: 14 residues. Germline loops: CDR1 MDHEN, CDR2 SYDVKM. Profiled with immunoSEQ multiplex PCR; TCRdb holds only in-frame clones, not every one. The profile shows 2 million to 2.5 million clones, about 92% of them singletons. For this clone: As yet, its antigen is unknown.

This rearrangement joins TRBV28 to TRBJ1-5, with D possibly matching TRBD1 (6 bases). This TCR came from a man younger than 35 in good health. Some clones in this sample may be carry-over from other donors' samples. The sample consisted of naive CD8+ T cells from PBMCs. This CDR3 reads CASRADSGDQPQHF. CDR3 in DNA: TGTGCCAGCAGGGCGGACAGCGGTGATCAGCCCCAGCATTTT.